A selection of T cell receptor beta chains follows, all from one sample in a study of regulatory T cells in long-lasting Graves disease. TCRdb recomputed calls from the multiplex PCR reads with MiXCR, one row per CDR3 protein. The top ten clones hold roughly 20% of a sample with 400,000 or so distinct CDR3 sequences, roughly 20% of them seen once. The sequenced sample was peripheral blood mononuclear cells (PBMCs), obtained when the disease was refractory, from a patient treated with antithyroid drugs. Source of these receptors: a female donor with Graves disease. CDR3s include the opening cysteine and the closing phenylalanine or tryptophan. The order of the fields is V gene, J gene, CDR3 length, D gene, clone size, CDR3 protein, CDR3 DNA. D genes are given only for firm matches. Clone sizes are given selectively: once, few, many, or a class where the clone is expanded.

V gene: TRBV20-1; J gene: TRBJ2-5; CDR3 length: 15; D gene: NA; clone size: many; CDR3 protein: CSARDHDTRWETQYF; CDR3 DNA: TGCAGTGCTAGAGATCATGACACCAGATGGGAGACCCAGTACTTC
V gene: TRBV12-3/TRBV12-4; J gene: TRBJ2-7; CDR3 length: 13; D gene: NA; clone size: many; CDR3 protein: CASTRWGAREQYF; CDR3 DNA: TGTGCCAGCACCCGTTGGGGGGCGAGGGAGCAGTACTTC
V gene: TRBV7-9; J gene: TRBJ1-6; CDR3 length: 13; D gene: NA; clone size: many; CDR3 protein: CASSLVRESPLHF; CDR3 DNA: TGTGCCAGCAGCTTAGTGAGGGAATCACCCCTCCACTTT
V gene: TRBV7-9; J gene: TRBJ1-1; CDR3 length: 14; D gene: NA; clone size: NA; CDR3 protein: CASSSQGVTTEAFF; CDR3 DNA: TGTGCCAGCAGCTCGCAGGGCGTTACCACTGAAGCTTTCTTT
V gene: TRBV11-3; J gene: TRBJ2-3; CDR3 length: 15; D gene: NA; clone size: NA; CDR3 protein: CASSAELRTADMQYF; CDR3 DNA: TGTGCCAGCAGCGCAGAACTAAGGACAGCGGATATGCAGTATTTT
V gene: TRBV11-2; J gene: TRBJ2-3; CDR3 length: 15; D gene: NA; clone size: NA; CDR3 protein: CASSPDISSTDTQYF; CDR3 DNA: TGTGCCAGCAGCCCGGACATATCTAGCACAGATACGCAGTATTTT
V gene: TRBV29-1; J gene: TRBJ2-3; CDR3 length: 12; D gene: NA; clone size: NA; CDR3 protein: CSVVKEADTQYF; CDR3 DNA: TGCAGCGTTGTGAAGGAGGCAGATACGCAGTATTTT
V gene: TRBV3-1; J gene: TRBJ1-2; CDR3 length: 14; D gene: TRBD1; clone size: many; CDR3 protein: CASSLGTGNYGYTF; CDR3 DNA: TGTGCCAGCAGCCTCGGGACAGGGAACTATGGCTACACCTTC
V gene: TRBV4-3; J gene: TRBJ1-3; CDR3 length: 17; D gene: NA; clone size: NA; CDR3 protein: CASSQDLGLLSGNTIYF; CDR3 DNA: TGCGCCAGCAGCCAAGATCTGGGGCTCCTCTCTGGAAACACCATATATTTT
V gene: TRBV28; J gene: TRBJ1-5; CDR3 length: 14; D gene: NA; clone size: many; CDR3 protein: CASSLDSKHQPQHF; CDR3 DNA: TGTGCCAGCAGCTTGGACAGTAAACATCAGCCCCAGCATTTT
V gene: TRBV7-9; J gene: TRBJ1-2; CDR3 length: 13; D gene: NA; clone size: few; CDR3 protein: CATGTPLVGGYTF; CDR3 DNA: TGTGCCACCGGGACACCGTTGGTAGGGGGCTACACCTTC
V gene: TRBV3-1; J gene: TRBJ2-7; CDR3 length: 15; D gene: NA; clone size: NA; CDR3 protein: CASSPPGRQTYEQYF; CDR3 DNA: TGTGCCAGCAGCCCGCCGGGACGTCAAACCTACGAGCAGTACTTC
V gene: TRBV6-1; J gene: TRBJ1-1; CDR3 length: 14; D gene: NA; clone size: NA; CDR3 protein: CASSELGRGTEAFF; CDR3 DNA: TGTGCCAGCAGTGAATTGGGCCGGGGCACTGAAGCTTTCTTT
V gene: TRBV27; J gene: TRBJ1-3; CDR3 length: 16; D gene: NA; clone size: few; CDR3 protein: CASSLSRGFSGNTIYF; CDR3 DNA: TGTGCCAGCAGTTTATCTAGAGGGTTCTCTGGAAACACCATATATTTT
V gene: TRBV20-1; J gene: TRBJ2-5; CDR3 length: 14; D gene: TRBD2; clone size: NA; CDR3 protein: CSAATSGIKETQYF; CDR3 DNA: TGCAGTGCCGCGACTAGCGGGATAAAAGAGACCCAGTACTTC
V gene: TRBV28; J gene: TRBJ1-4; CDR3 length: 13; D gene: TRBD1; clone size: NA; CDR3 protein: CASSGDSNEKLFF; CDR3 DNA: TGTGCCAGCAGTGGGGACAGTAATGAAAAACTGTTTTTT
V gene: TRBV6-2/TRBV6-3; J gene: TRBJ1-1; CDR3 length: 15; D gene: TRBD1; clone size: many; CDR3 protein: CASSYEGTVRHEAFF; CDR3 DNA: TGTGCCAGCAGTTACGAGGGGACAGTTCGACATGAAGCTTTCTTT
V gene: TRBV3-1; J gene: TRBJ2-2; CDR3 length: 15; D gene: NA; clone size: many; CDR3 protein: CASSRGEANTGELFF; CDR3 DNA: TGTGCCAGCAGCAGAGGGGAGGCGAACACCGGGGAGCTGTTTTTT
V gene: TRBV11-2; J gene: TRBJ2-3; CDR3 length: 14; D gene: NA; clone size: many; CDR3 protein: CASSFWSSTDTQYF; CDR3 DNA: TGTGCCAGCAGCTTCTGGTCATCCACAGATACGCAGTATTTT
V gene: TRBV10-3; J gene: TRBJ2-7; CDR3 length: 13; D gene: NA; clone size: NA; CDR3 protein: CAISESTVYEQYF; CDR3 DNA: TGTGCCATCAGTGAGTCGACAGTCTACGAGCAGTACTTC
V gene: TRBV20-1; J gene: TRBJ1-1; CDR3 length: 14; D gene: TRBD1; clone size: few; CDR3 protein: CSATPQGGRTEAFF; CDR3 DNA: TGCAGTGCCACTCCGCAGGGGGGGCGGACTGAAGCTTTCTTT
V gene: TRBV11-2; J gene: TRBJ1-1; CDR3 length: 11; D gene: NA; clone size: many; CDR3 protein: CASSAGPKDVF; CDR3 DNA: TGTGCCAGCAGCGCCGGGCCAAAGGACGTCTTT
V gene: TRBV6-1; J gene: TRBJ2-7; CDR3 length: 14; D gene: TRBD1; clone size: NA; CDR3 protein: CASSHGQVSYEQYF; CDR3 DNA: TGTGCCAGCAGTCATGGACAGGTCTCCTACGAGCAGTACTTC
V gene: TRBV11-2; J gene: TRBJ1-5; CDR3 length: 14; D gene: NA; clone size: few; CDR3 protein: CASSLEGWNQPQHF; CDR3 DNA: TGTGCCAGCAGCTTAGAGGGGTGGAATCAGCCCCAGCATTTT
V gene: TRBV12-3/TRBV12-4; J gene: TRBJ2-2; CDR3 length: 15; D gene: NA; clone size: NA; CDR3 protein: CASSLIPGPTGELFF; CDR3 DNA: TGTGCCAGCAGTTTAATACCGGGACCCACCGGGGAGCTGTTTTTT
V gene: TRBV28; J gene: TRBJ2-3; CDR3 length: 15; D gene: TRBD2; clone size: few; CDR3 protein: CASSSLAGVGDTQYF; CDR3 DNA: TGTGCCAGCAGTTCTTTAGCGGGAGTGGGGGATACGCAGTATTTT
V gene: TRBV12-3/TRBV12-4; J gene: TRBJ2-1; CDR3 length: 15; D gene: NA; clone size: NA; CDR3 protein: CASRTVNDFYNEQFF; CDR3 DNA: TGTGCCAGCAGAACCGTGAATGACTTCTACAATGAGCAGTTCTTC
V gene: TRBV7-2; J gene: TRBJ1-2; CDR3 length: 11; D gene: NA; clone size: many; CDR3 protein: CASNQEGGYTF; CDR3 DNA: TGTGCCAGCAACCAAGAGGGGGGCTACACCTTC
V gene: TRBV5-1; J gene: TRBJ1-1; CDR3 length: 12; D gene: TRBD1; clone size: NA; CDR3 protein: CASSWTGGSAFF; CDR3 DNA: TGCGCCAGCAGCTGGACAGGAGGGTCAGCTTTCTTT
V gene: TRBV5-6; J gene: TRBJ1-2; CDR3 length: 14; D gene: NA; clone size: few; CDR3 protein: CASSLIRDDYGYTF; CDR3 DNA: TGTGCCAGCAGCTTGATCAGGGATGACTATGGCTACACCTTC
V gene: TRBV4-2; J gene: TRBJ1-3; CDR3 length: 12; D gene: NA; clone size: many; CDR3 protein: CASSLNRNTIYF; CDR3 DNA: TGTGCCAGCAGCCTGAACCGAAACACCATATATTTT
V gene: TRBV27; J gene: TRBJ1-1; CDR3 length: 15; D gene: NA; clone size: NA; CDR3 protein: CASSSSTGGFAEAFF; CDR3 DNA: NA
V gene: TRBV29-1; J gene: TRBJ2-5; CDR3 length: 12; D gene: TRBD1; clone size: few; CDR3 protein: CSVRGLSETQYF; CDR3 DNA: TGCAGCGTTAGGGGGCTTTCAGAGACCCAGTACTTC
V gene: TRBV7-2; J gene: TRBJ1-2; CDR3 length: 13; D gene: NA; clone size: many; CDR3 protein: CASRSGTLYGYTF; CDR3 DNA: TGTGCCAGCAGGTCAGGGACCCTCTATGGCTACACCTTC
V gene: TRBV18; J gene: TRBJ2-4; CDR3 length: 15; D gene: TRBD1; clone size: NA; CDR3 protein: CASSATGTGMDIQYF; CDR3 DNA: TGTGCCAGCTCAGCCACCGGGACAGGGATGGACATTCAGTACTTC
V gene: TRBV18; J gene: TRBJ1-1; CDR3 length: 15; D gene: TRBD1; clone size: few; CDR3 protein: CASSPAGQVNTEAFF; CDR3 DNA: TGTGCCAGCTCACCAGCGGGACAGGTGAACACTGAAGCTTTCTTT
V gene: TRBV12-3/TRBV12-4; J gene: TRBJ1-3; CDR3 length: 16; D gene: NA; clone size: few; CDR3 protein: CASSLDGFFSGNTIYF; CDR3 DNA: TGTGCCAGCAGTTTAGACGGCTTCTTCTCTGGAAACACCATATATTTT
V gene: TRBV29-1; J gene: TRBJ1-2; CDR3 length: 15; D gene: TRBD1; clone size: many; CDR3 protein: CSVDEGQGILGGYTF; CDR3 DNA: TGCAGCGTTGATGAGGGACAGGGAATTTTGGGTGGCTACACCTTC
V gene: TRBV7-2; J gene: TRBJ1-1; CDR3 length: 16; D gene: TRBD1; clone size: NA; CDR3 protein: CASSLRDREKNTEAFF; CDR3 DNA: TGTGCCAGCAGCTTAAGGGACAGGGAAAAGAACACTGAAGCTTTCTTT
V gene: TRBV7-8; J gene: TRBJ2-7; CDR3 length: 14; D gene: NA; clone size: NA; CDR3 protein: CASSLAFQPDEQYF; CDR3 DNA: TGTGCCAGCAGCTTAGCATTCCAACCCGACGAGCAGTACTTC
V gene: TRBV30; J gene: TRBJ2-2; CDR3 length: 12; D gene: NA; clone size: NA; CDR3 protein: CAWSESVGELFF; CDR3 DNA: TGTGCCTGGAGTGAGTCAGTCGGGGAGCTGTTTTTT
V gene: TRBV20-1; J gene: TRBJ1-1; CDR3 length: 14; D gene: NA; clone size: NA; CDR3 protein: CSARTPAMNTEAFF; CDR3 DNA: TGCAGTGCTAGAACGCCAGCCATGAACACTGAAGCTTTCTTT
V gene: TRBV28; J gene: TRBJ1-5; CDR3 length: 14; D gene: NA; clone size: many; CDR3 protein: CASSTWDSNQPQHF; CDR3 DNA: TGTGCCAGCAGCACTTGGGATAGCAATCAGCCCCAGCATTTT
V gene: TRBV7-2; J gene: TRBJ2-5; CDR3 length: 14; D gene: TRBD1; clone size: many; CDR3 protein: CASSSPGQGETQYF; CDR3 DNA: TGTGCCAGCAGCTCTCCGGGACAGGGCGAGACCCAGTACTTC
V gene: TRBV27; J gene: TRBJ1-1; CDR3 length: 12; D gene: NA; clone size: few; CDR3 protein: CASSFVGAEAFF; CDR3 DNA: TGTGCCAGCAGTTTTGTGGGAGCTGAAGCTTTCTTT